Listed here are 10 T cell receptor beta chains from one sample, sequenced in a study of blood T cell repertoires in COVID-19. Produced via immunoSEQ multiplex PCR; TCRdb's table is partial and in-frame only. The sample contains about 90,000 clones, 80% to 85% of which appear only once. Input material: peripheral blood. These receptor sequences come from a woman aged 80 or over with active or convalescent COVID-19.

The CDR3 reads CASSSQGQVFYEQYF. The CDR3 DNA sequence: TGTGCCAGCAGCTCACAGGGACAAGTGTTCTACGAGCAGTACTTC. The chain employs TRBV7-2 and TRBJ2-7; tentatively, D is TRBD1 (6 bases). V lost 4 bases and J lost 3, with 16 bases in between. The CDR3 extends over 15 amino acids. Germline lookup yields CDR1 SGHTA and CDR2 FQGNSA.

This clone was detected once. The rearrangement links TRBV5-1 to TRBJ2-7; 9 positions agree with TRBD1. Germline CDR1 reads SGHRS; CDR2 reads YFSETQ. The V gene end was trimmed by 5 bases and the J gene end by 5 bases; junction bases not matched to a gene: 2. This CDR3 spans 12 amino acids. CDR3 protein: CASRRDRDEQYF. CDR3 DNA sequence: TGCGCCAGCAGACGGGACAGGGACGAGCAGTACTTC.

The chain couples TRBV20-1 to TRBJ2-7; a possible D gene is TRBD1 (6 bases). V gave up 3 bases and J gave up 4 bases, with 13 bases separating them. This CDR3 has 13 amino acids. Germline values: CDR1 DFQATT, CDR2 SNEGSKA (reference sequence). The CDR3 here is CSASPLDSYEQYF. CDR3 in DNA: TGCAGTGCTAGTCCCTTGGACAGTTACGAGCAGTACTTC.

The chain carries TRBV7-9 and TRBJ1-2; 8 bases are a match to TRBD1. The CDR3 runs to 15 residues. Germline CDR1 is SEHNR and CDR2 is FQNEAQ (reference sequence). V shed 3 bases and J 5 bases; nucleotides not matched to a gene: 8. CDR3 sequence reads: CASSFPDRGQYGYTF. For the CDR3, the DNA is TGTGCCAGCAGCTTTCCCGACAGGGGCCAATATGGCTACACCTTC.

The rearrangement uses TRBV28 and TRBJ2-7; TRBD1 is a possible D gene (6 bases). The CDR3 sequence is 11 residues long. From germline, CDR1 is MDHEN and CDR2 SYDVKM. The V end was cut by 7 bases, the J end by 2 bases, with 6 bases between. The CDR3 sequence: CASKGAYEQYF. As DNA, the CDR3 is TGTGCCAGCAAGGGGGCCTACGAGCAGTACTTC.

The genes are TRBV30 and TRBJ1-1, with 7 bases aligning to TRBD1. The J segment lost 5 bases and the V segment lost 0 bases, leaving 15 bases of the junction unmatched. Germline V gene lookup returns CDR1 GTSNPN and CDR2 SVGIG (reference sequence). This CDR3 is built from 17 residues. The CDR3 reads CAWSVQGGLAWGTEAFF. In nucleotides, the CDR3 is TGTGCCTGGAGTGTACAAGGGGGCCTAGCTTGGGGGACTGAAGCTTTCTTT.

CDR3 nucleotide sequence: TGTGCCAGCACCATCGGGGGGACAGGGTCTAGTTCACCCCTCCACTTT. It specifies CASTIGGTGSSSPLHF. The chain has TRBV21-1 and TRBJ1-6; the table names TRBD1, a call not compared with the DNA. TRBV21-1 is a pseudogene. CDR3 length equals 16 residues.

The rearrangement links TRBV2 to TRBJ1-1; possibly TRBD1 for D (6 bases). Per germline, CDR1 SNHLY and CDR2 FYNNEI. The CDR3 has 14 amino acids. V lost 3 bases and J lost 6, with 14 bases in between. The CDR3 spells CASSDRDISPEAFF. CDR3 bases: TGTGCCAGCAGTGATCGGGACATTTCCCCTGAAGCTTTCTTT.

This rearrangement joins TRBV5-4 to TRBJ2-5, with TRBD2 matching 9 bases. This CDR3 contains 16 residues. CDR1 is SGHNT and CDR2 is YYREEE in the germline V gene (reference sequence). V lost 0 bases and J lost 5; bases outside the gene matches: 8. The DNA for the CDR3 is TGTGCCAGCAGCTTGGATCTAGCGGGGCTCTGGGAGACCCAGTACTTC. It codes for CASSLDLAGLWETQYF.

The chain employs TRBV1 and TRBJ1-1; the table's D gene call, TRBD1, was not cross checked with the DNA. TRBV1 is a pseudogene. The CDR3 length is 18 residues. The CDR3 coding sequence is TGCACCAGCAGCCATAATCCCAAAGGACAGGAGTTGAACACTGAAGCTTTCTTT. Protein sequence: CTSSHNPKGQELNTEAFF.